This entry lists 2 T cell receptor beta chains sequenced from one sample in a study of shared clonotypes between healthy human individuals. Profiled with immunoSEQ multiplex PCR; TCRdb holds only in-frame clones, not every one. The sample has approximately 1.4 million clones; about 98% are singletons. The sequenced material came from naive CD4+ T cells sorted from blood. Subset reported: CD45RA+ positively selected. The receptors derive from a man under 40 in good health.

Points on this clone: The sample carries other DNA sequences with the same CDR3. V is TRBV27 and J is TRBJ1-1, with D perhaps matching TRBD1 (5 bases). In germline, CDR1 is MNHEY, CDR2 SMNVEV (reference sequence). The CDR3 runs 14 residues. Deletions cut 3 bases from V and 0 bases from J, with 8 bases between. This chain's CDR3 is CASSFRAMNTEAFF. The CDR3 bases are TGTGCCAGCAGTTTCAGGGCGATGAACACTGAAGCTTTCTTT.

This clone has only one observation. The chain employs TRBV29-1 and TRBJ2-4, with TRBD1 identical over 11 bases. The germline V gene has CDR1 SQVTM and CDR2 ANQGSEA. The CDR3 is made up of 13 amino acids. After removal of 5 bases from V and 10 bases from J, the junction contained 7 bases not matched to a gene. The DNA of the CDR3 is TGCAGCGTTCACCCGGGACAGGGGGGAATTCAGTACTTC. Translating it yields CSVHPGQGGIQYF.